A single sample is the source of the 19 T cell receptor beta chains below, sequenced in a study of Tregs in tolerant kidney transplant recipients. Clones were sequenced by immunoSEQ multiplex PCR, and TCRdb holds only the in-frame ones, with some missing. The sample holds tens of thousands of clones; 80% to 95% are singletons and the top ten take 0.46%. The sample in question was CD4+ T cells from blood, obtained before the transplant. Receptors originate from a human donor who received a combined kidney and bone marrow transplant.

As concerns this clone: At one of its ends the junction is not consistent with the germline gene, which may arise from a read error. The rearrangement uses TRBV19 and TRBJ1-1, with a weak D call TRBD1 (6 bases). The germline gives CDR1 LNHDA, CDR2 SQIVND (reference sequence). The CDR3 consists of 16 residues. DNA of the CDR3: TGTGCCAGTAGTAAGACACTGACAGGACCTAACATTGAAGCTTTCTTT. Its protein is CASSKTLTGPNIEAFF.

The chain has TRBV7-9 and TRBJ2-1; the D gene is possibly TRBD2 (5 bases). CDR1 and CDR2 (germline): SEHNR, FQNEAQ (reference sequence). The CDR3 runs 14 residues. Trimming pared 0 bases from V and 5 bases from J, leaving 8 bases between. In DNA, the CDR3 is TGTGCCAGCAGCTTAGCGCCGGGGAACAATGAGCAGTTCTTC. Its protein product is CASSLAPGNNEQFF.

V usage is TRBV9 and J usage is TRBJ2-2; D possibly corresponds to TRBD2 (6 bases). This CDR3 region has 19 residues. Germline values: CDR1 SGDLS, CDR2 YYNGEE. V was shortened by 1 base and J by 4 bases, with 23 bases between the two germline ends. The CDR3: CASSVTFPVAADFTGELFF. DNA for the CDR3: TGTGCCAGCAGCGTAACCTTCCCCGTAGCGGCGGACTTCACCGGGGAGCTGTTTTTT.

The chain combines TRBV2 with TRBJ2-3; D is ambiguous. V was cut by 6 bases and J by 4 bases, with 5 bases left in between. The CDR3 runs to 11 residues. Germline CDR1 and CDR2: SNHLY and FYNNEI. The CDR3 bases are TGTGCCAGCAGGAGCGCAGATACGCAGTATTTT. It is translated as CASRSADTQYF.

This sequence joins TRBV5-4 and TRBJ2-7; 13 nucleotides line up with TRBD2. CDR1 and CDR2 from the germline V gene are SGHNT and YYREEE (reference sequence). The CDR3 is made up of 18 amino acids. V was pared by 3 bases and J by 4 bases, with 13 bases of the junction left unmatched. CDR3 sequence: CASSSGLAGESPRYEQYF. The CDR3 DNA follows: TGTGCCAGCAGCTCAGGACTAGCGGGGGAATCACCCCGATACGAGCAGTACTTC.

The chain combines TRBV28 with TRBJ2-5; 11 nucleotides align to TRBD1. Germline CDR1 is MDHEN and CDR2 is SYDVKM. The CDR3 spans 16 residues. V lost 6 bases to trimming and J lost 5 bases; unmatched junction nucleotides: 11. The chain's CDR3 is CASRGRRRDRGETQYF. The CDR3 DNA reads TGTGCCAGCAGGGGACGTCGGCGGGACAGGGGGGAGACCCAGTACTTC.

This chain joins TRBV6-6 and TRBJ1-5, with 11 bases matching TRBD1. J gave up 6 bases and V 4 bases, and 2 bases lay outside the gene matches. The CDR3 sequence is 14 residues long. Germline V lookup: CDR1 MNHNY, CDR2 SVGAGI (reference sequence). DNA for the CDR3: TGTGCCAGCAGTTGGGACAGGGGGGTTCAGCCCCAGCATTTT. This encodes CASSWDRGVQPQHF.

The chain recombines TRBV23-1 with TRBJ1-3; D possibly corresponds to TRBD1 (6 bases). TRBV23-1 is filed as an ORF, its function uncertain. The CDR3 sequence is 15 residues long. V dropped 0 bases and J dropped 4 bases, with 10 bases sitting between them. CDR3 loop: CASSQSGTTGNTIYF. CDR3 sequence (DNA): TGCGCCAGCAGTCAATCAGGGACAACGGGAAACACCATATATTTT.

Points on this clone: The junction departs from germline at one end; a sequencing error may be responsible. The chain joins TRBV11-2 to TRBJ1-2, with unresolved D. In germline, CDR1 is SGHAT, CDR2 FQNNGV. CDR3 length: 13 residues. CDR3 DNA sequence: TGTGCCAGCAGCTTAGCATCCCACTATAGCTACACCTTC. It is translated as CASSLASHYSYTF.

This clone came up once. Different DNA sequences within this sample yield the same CDR3. V usage is TRBV30 and J usage is TRBJ2-7, with 8 bases aligning to TRBD1. Germline CDR1 GTSNPN, CDR2 SVGIG (reference sequence). V lost 1 base to trimming and J lost 7 bases; unmatched junction nucleotides: 6. The CDR3 totals 13 residues. CDR3 sequence: CAWSAGQGREQYF. The CDR3 DNA reads as TGTGCCTGGAGTGCCGGACAGGGCAGGGAGCAGTACTTC.

The V gene is TRBV6-1, the J gene TRBJ1-2; possibly TRBD1 for D (5 bases). There are 12 residues in the CDR3. Per the germline V gene, CDR1 is MNHNS and CDR2 is SASEGT. The V gene lost 10 bases and the J gene lost 10 bases, with 19 bases spanning the gap. In DNA, the CDR3 is TGTGCCACCCTCGGGGGGTATGCCGACTACACCTTC. Translated: CATLGGYADYTF.

CDR3 loop: CATSRDKKLAGGYEQFF. As DNA, the CDR3 is TGTGCCACCAGCAGAGATAAGAAACTAGCGGGGGGATATGAGCAGTTCTTC. V and J are TRBV15 and TRBJ2-1, with 12 bases matching TRBD2. The V gene's germline CDR1 is LNHNV and CDR2 YYDKDF (reference sequence). CDR3 length: 17 amino acids. With V trimmed by 0 bases and J by 8 bases, 8 bases remained unmatched.

The chain is built from TRBV11-3 and TRBJ1-2; possible D gene TRBD1, 6 bases. The CDR3 sequence is 15 residues long. Trimming stripped 1 base from V and 4 bases from J, with 13 bases between. Germline V gene data show CDR1 as SGHNT and CDR2 as YENEEA. CDR3 nucleotides: TGTGCCAGCAGCTTAGGTGGCAGGGGATCCTATGGCTACACCTTC. As protein: CASSLGGRGSYGYTF.

The chain employs TRBV5-8 and TRBJ2-7; D may be TRBD2 (6 bases). Germline V gene lookup returns CDR1 SGHTS and CDR2 YDEGEE. Trimming pared 4 bases from V and 6 bases from J, leaving 14 bases between. The CDR3 runs 13 residues. The CDR3 DNA is TGTGCCAGCAGCCGGGGGACCATTGGCGAGCAGTACTTC. Translating gives CASSRGTIGEQYF.

The chain uses TRBV5-6 and TRBJ2-7; TRBD1 matches at 8 bases. Germline-derived CDR1 and CDR2 are SGHDT and YYEEEE. Trimming at V came to 3 bases and at J to 3 bases, leaving 14 bases not matched to a gene. The CDR3 length is 17 residues. The CDR3 loop reads CASSWRGQGRLNYEQYF. CDR3 bases: TGTGCCAGCAGCTGGAGAGGACAGGGCCGACTAAACTACGAGCAGTACTTC.

The chain recombines TRBV6-1 with TRBJ2-7; 11 bases agree with TRBD2. This CDR3 is 15 amino acids long. V dropped 8 bases and J dropped 0; count of bases not matched to a gene: 6. CDR1 and CDR2 (germline): MNHNS, SASEGT. The CDR3 nucleotides are TGTGCCAGCCGGATTACTAGCGGGAGCTCCTACGAGCAGTACTTC. This sequence encodes CASRITSGSSYEQYF.

Only one count was recorded for this clone. The gene calls are TRBV25-1 and TRBJ2-3, with 7 nucleotides matching TRBD1. CDR3 size: 16 residues. Germline V gives CDR1 MGHDK, CDR2 SYGVNS. The ends lost 4 bases at V and 2 bases at J; junction bases unmatched: 9. The CDR3 nucleotides read TGTGCCAGCAGTGCCTTATACGGGACAGCCACAGATACGCAGTATTTT. Its translation: CASSALYGTATDTQYF.

This sequence joins TRBV6-4 and TRBJ2-1, with TRBD2 matching over 10 bases. With V trimmed by 0 bases and J by 7 bases, 6 bases remained unmatched. The germline CDR1 and CDR2 sequences are MRHNA and SNTAGT. This CDR3 spans 16 amino acids. The DNA of the CDR3 is TGTGCCAGCAGTGACTCGTTCAGCGGGGGGGCAAATGAGCAGTTCTTC. Encoded protein: CASSDSFSGGANEQFF.

The chain uses TRBV18 and TRBJ1-2; D is unresolved. The V end lost 4 bases, the J end lost 6 bases, and 9 bases lay between the germline ends. The CDR3 has 12 residues. Germline CDR1 reads KGHSH; CDR2 reads LQKENI. The CDR3 DNA is TGTGCCAGCTCACTGTTCCGGGATGGCTACACCTTC. Its protein product is CASSLFRDGYTF.